The next 11 T cell receptor beta chains were all read from a single sample in a study of cytomegalovirus exposure and HLA in healthy donors. Primers included in the PCR were 60 Vbeta and 13 Jbeta primers. This table comes from immunoSEQ multiplex PCR, and its TCRdb copy is limited to in-frame clones, with some not included. The sample shows 150,000 to 200,000 clones, roughly 82% of them seen only once. The sample consisted of PBMCs. These receptors came from a man aged 35 to 55 in good health and CMV-seronegative.

The chain carries TRBV21-1 and TRBJ1-1; the table's D call, TRBD1, was not checked against the DNA. TRBV21-1 is a listed pseudogene. CDR3 size: 14 residues. CDR3 residues: CASSNQGLDTEAFF. Here the CDR3 DNA reads TGTGCCAGCAGCAACCAGGGGCTGGATACTGAAGCTTTCTTT.

The V call is TRBV9, the J call TRBJ2-5, with 13 positions matching TRBD2. CDR3 length equals 15 residues. After removal of 4 bases from V and 5 bases from J, the junction contained 5 bases not matched to a gene. Per germline, CDR1 SGDLS and CDR2 YYNGEE. This chain's CDR3 is CASSRLAGGRETQYF. As DNA, the CDR3 is TGTGCCAGCAGCCGACTAGCGGGAGGTCGGGAGACCCAGTACTTC.

This chain uses TRBV15 with TRBJ1-2, with a tentative D call TRBD1 (5 bases). The CDR3 runs to 14 residues. The V gene's germline CDR1 is LNHNV and CDR2 YYDKDF (reference sequence). The V and J ends lost 0 bases and 6 bases respectively, with 11 bases between them. CDR3 sequence (DNA): TGTGCCACCAGCAGAGAGTTGCGGGGGGATGGCTACACCTTC. It codes for CATSRELRGDGYTF.

The genes are TRBV29-1 and TRBJ2-2, with TRBD1 matching over 9 bases. Unmatched junction bases numbered 5, after V lost 4 bases and J lost 5 bases. This CDR3 is built from 14 residues. The germline V gene has CDR1 SQVTM and CDR2 ANQGSEA. CDR3: CSVATGGRTGELFF. Written as DNA, the CDR3 is TGCAGCGTTGCCACAGGGGGCCGAACCGGGGAGCTGTTTTTT.

V is TRBV28 and J is TRBJ1-1, with D uncertain. V dropped 4 bases and J dropped 1 base, with 13 bases sitting between them. This CDR3 is 15 amino acids long. Germline V gene sequence: CDR1 MDHEN, CDR2 SYDVKM. In DNA form, the CDR3 reads TGTGCCAGCAGTTCCCCGGGAAGGTGGAACACTGAAGCTTTCTTT. Translating gives CASSSPGRWNTEAFF.

V is TRBV2 and J is TRBJ2-7, with 9 bases identical to TRBD1. Germline V CDR1 and CDR2: SNHLY, FYNNEI. V dropped 0 bases and J dropped 2; count of bases not matched to a gene: 2. CDR3 size: 15 residues. Here the CDR3 reads CASSEAGQGPYEQYF. CDR3 nucleotides: TGTGCCAGCAGTGAAGCGGGACAGGGTCCCTACGAGCAGTACTTC.

This clone was seen a few times. The chain carries TRBV6-6 and TRBJ1-1; D remains unclear. V gave up 0 bases and J gave up 5 bases, with 4 bases separating them. The CDR3 covers 12 residues. Germline CDR1 reads MNHNY; CDR2 reads SVGAGI (reference sequence). The CDR3 here is CASSYSSTEAFF. The CDR3 bases are TGTGCCAGCAGTTACTCCAGTACTGAAGCTTTCTTT.

The CDR3, as DNA: TGTGCCAGCAGCCTGGGGACTAGCGGGGGTGATGAGCAGTTCTTC. Protein: CASSLGTSGGDEQFF. The chain recombines TRBV7-3 with TRBJ2-1; 14 bases map to TRBD2. This CDR3 comprises 15 residues. V lost 5 bases and J lost 8; bases outside the gene matches: 5. CDR1 is SGHTA and CDR2 is FQGTGA in the germline V gene.

The V call is TRBV10-3, the J call TRBJ1-2, with D possibly TRBD1 on 5 matching bases. Deletions cut 3 bases from V and 4 bases from J, with 9 bases between. The CDR3 consists of 13 residues. Germline V CDR1 and CDR2: ENHRY, SYGVKD. The CDR3 reads CAISDRVVYGYTF. CDR3 coding DNA: TGTGCCATCAGTGACAGGGTGGTCTATGGCTACACCTTC.

The chain recombines TRBV2 with TRBJ1-4; 8 bases are shared with TRBD1. With 6 bases clipped from V and 0 bases from J, the junction kept 9 bases outside the gene matches. CDR1 and CDR2 (germline): SNHLY, FYNNEI. The CDR3 contains 17 residues. CDR3 nucleotides: TGTGCCAGCAGGAGAGGGACAGGTAGATCAACTAATGAAAAACTGTTTTTT. Protein product: CASRRGTGRSTNEKLFF.

The chain links TRBV6-5 to TRBJ2-7; TRBD2 agrees at 12 bases. The CDR3 consists of 15 residues. The germline V gene encodes CDR1 MNHEY and CDR2 SVGAGI. V gave up 6 bases and J gave up 2 bases; unmatched junction bases: 5. The CDR3 loop reads CASRKSSGRAYEQYF. As DNA, the CDR3 is TGTGCCAGCAGGAAATCTAGCGGGAGGGCCTACGAGCAGTACTTC.